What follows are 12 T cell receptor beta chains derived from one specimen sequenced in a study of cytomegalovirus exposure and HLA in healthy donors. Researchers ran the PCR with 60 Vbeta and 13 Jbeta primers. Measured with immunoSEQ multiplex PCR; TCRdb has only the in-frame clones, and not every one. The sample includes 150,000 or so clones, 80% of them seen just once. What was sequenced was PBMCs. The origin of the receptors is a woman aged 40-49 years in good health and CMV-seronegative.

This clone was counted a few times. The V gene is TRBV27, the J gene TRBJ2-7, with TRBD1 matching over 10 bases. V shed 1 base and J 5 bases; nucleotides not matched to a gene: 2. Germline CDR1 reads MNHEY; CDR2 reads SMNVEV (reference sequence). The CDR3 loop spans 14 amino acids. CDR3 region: CASSLLDRGHEQYF. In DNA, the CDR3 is TGTGCCAGCAGTTTATTAGACAGGGGGCACGAGCAGTACTTC.

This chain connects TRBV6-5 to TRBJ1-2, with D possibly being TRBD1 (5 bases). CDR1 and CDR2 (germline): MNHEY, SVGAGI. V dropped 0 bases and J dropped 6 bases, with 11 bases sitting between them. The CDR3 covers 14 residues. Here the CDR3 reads CASSYSSREHGYTF. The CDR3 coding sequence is TGTGCCAGCAGTTACTCTAGCAGGGAACATGGCTACACCTTC.

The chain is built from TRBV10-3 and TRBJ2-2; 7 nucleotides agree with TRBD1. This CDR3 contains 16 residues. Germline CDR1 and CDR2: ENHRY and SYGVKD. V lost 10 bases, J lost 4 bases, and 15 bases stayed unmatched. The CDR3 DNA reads TGTGCCAGCTCTTCAGAAGGGGGCCTTGGCACCGGGGAGCTGTTTTTT. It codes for CASSSEGGLGTGELFF.

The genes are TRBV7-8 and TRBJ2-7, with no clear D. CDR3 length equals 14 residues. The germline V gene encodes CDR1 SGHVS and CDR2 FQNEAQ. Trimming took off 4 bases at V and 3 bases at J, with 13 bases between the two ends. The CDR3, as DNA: TGTGCCAGCAGCTATTCCCGCCTAAGCTACGAGCAGTACTTC. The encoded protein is CASSYSRLSYEQYF.

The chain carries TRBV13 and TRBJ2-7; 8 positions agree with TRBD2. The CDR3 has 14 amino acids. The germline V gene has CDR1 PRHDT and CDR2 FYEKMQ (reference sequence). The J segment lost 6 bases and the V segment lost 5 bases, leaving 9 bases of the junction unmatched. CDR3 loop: CASSRGRTGAEQYF. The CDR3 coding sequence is TGTGCCAGCAGCCGCGGGAGGACCGGGGCCGAGCAGTACTTC.

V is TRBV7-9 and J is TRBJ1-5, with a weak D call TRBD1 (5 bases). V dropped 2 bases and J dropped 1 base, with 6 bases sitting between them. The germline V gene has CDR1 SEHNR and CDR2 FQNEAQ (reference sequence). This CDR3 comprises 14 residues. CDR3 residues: CASSLKGSNQPQHF. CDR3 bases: TGTGCCAGCAGCTTAAAGGGGAGCAATCAGCCCCAGCATTTT. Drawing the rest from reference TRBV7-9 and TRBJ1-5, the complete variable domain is DTGVSQNPRHKITKRGQNVTFRCDPISEHNRLYWYRQTLGQGPEFLTYFQNEAQLEKSRLLSDRFSAERPKGSFSTLEIQRTEQGDSAMYLCASSLKGSNQPQHFGDGTRLSIL.

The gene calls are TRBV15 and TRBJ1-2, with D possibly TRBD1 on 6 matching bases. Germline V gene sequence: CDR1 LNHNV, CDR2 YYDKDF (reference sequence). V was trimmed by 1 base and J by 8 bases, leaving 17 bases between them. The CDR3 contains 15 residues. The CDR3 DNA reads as TGTGCCACCAGCAGAGGAGACAGGACTCTGGGGGGCTACACCTTC. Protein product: CATSRGDRTLGGYTF.

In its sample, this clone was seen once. CDR3 sequence reads: CAWNRAPTEQYF. In DNA, the CDR3 is TGTGCCTGGAACAGGGCCCCTACCGAGCAGTACTTC. V is TRBV30 and J is TRBJ2-7; TRBD1 is a possible D gene (6 bases). Trimming removed 4 bases from V and 6 bases from J, with 13 bases in between. The CDR3 is 12 amino acids. The germline CDR1 and CDR2 sequences are GTSNPN and SVGIG (reference sequence).

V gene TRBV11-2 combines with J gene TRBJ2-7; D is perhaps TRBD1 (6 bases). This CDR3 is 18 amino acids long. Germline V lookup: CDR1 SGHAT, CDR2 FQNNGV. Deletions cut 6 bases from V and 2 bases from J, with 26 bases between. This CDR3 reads CASRPISEQGRPTYEQYF. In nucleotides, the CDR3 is TGTGCCAGCAGACCCATATCCGAACAGGGTCGTCCAACCTACGAGCAGTACTTC. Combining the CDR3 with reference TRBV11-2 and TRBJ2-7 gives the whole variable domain EAGVAQSPRYKIIEKRQSVAFWCNPISGHATLYWYQQILGQGPKLLIQFQNNGVVDDSQLPKDRFSAERLKGVDSTLKIQPAKLEDSAVYLCASRPISEQGRPTYEQYFGPGTRLTVT.

The CDR3 protein is CASSPLPGLAGGDNEQFF. The CDR3 DNA reads as TGCGCCAGCAGCCCCCTCCCGGGACTAGCGGGGGGAGACAATGAGCAGTTCTTC. The V and J genes are TRBV4-1 and TRBJ2-1, with 15 bases that match TRBD2. V dropped 4 bases and J dropped 5; count of bases not matched to a gene: 9. This CDR3 spans 18 amino acids. Germline CDR1 and CDR2: MGHRA and YSYEKL.

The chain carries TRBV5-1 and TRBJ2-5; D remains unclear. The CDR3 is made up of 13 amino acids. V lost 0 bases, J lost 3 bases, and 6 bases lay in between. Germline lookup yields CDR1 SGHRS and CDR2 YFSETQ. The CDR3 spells CASSLVAEETQYF. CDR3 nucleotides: TGCGCCAGCAGCTTGGTGGCAGAAGAGACCCAGTACTTC.

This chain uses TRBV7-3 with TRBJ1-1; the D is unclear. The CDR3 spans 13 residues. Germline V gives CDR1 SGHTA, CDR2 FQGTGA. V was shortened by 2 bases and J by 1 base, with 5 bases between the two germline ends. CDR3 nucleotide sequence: TGTGCCAGCAGCTTATCAGGGAACACTGAAGCTTTCTTT. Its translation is CASSLSGNTEAFF.